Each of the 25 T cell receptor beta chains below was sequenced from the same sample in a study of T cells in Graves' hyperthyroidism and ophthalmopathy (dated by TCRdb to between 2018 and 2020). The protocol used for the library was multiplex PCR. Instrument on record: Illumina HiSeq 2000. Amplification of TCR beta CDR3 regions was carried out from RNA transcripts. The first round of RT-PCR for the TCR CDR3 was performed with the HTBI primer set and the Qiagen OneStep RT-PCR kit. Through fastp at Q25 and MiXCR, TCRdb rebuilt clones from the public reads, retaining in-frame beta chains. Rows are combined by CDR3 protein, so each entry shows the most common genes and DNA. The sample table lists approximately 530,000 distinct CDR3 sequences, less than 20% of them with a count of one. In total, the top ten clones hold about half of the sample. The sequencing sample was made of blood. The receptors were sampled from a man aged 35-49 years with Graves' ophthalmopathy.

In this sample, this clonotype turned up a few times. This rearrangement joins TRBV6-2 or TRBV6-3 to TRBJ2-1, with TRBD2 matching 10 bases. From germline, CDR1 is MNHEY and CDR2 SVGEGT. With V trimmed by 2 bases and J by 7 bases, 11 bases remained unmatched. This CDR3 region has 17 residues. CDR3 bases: TGTGCCAGCAGTTACCCCGGAGCGGGAGGGCCGTTAAATGAGCAGTTCTTC. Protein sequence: CASSYPGAGGPLNEQFF.

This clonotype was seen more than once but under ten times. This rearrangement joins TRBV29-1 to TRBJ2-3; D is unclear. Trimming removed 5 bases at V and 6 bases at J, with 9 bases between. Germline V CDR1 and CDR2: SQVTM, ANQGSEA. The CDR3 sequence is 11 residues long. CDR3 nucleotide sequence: TGCAGCGTTTCCGACCGGGATACGCAGTATTTT. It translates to CSVSDRDTQYF.

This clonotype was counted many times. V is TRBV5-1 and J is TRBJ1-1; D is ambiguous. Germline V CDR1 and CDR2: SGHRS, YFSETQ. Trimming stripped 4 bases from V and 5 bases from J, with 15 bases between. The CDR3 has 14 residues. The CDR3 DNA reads TGCGCCAGCAGCGTCCAAGGGAGTAGAACTGAAGCTTTCTTT. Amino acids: CASSVQGSRTEAFF.

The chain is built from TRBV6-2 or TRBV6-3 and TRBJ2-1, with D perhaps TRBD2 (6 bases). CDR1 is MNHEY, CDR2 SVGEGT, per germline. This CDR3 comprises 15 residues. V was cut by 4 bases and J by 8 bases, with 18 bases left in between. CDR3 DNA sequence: TGTGCCAGCAGTTCGATCCGGGACTTTGGGCATGAGCAGTTCTTC. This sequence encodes CASSSIRDFGHEQFF.

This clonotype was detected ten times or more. The chain's CDR3 is CASSQNVHRGHGYTF. Written as DNA, the CDR3 is TGTGCCAGCAGCCAAAACGTCCACAGGGGGCACGGCTACACCTTC. This chain links TRBV3-1 with TRBJ1-2; 9 bases are a match to TRBD1. V lost 2 bases to trimming and J lost 8 bases; unmatched junction nucleotides: 9. Germline V CDR1 and CDR2: LGHDT, YNNKEL (reference sequence). The CDR3 runs 15 residues.

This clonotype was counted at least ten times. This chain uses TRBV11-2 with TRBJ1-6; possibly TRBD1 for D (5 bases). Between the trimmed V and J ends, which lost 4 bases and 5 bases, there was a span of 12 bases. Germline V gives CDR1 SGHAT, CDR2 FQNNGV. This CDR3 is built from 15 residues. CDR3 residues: CASSSQGGDNSPLHF. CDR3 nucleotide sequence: TGTGCCAGCAGCTCGCAAGGAGGGGATAATTCACCCCTCCACTTT.

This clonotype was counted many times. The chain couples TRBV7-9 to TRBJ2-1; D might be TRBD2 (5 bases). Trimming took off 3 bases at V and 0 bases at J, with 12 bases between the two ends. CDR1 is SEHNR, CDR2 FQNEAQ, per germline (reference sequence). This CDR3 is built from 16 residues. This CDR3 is CASSFQGGFSYNEQFF. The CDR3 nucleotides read TGTGCCAGCAGCTTCCAAGGAGGTTTCTCCTACAATGAGCAGTTCTTC.

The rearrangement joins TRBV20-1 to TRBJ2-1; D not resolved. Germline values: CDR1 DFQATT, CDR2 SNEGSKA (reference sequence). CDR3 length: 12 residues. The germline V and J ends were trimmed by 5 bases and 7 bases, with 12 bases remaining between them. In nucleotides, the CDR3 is TGCAGTGCTGCCCGGGTTCTAAATGAGCAGTTCTTC. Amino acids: CSAARVLNEQFF.

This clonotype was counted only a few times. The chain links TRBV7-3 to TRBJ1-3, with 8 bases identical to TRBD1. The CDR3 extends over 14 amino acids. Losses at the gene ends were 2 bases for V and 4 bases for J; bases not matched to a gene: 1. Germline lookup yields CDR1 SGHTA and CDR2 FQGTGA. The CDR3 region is CASSLGDRGNTIYF. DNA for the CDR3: TGTGCCAGCAGCTTAGGGGACAGGGGAAACACCATATATTTT.

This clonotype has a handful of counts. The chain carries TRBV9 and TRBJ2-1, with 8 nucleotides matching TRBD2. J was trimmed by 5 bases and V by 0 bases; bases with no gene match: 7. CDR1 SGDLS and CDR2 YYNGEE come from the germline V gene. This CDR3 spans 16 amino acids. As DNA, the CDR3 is TGTGCCAGCAGCGTAGGGGCTAGCGGGTCTCACAATGAGCAGTTCTTC. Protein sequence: CASSVGASGSHNEQFF.

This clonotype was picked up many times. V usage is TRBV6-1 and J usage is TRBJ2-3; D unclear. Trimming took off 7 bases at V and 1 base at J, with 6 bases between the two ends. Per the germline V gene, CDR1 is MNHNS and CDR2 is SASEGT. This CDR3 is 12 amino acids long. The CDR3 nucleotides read TGTGCCAGCACCCGGGGCACAGATACGCAGTATTTT. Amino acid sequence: CASTRGTDTQYF.

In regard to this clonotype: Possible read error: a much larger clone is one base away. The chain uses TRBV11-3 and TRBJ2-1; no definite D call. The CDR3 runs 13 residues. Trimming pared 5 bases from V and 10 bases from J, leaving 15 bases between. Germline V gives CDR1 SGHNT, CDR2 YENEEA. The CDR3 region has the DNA TGTGCCAGCAGCCAAGTACGACACTACGAGCAGTTCTTC. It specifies CASSQVRHYEQFF.

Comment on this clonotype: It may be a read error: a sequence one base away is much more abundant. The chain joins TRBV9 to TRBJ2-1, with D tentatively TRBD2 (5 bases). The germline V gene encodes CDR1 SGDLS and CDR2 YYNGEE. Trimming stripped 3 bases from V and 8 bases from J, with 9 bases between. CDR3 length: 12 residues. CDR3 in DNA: TGTGCCAGCAGCGGAGGGTACGATGAGCAGTTCTTC. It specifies CASSGGYDEQFF.

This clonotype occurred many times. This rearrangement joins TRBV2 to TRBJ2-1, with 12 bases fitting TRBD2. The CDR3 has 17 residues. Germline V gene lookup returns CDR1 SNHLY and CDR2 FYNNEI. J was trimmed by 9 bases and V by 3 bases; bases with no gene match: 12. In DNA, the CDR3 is TGTGCCAGCAGTGATCGGTCTAGCGGGGGGGTGCGTGGTGAGCAGTTCTTC. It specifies CASSDRSSGGVRGEQFF. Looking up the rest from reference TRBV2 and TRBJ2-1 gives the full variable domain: EPEVTQTPSHQVTQMGQEVILRCVPISNHLYFYWYRQILGQKVEFLVSFYNNEISEKSEIFDDQFSVERPDGSNFTLKIRSTKLEDSAMYFCASSDRSSGGVRGEQFFGPGTRLTVL.

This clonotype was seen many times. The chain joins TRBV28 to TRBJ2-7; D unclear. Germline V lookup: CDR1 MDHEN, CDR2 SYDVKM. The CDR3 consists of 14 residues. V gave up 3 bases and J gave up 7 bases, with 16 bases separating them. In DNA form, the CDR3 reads TGTGCCAGCAGTTTTGGGCAGGCCGTTATGGAGCAGTACTTC. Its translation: CASSFGQAVMEQYF.

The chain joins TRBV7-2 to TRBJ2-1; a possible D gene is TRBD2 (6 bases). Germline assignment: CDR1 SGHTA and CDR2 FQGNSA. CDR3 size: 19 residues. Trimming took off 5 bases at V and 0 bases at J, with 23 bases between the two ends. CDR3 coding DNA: TGTGCCAGCAGCCCTAGGTGGAGAACGGGGGTTCTCTCCTACAATGAGCAGTTCTTC. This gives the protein CASSPRWRTGVLSYNEQFF.

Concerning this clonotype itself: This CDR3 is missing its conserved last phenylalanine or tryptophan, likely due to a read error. The CDR3 loop reads CASSFADMNTEAFS. In DNA form, the CDR3 reads TGCGCCAGCAGCTTTGCAGACATGAACACTGAAGCTTTCTCT. The rearrangement uses TRBV5-1 and TRBJ1-1, with no clear D. CDR1 and CDR2 from the germline V gene are SGHRS and YFSETQ. V was clipped by 2 bases and J by 0 bases, with 8 bases between them. The CDR3 length is 14 residues.

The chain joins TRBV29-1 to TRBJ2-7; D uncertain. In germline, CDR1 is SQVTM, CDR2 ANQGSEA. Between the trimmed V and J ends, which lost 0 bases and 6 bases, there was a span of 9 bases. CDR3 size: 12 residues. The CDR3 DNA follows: TGCAGCGTTGAAGATCAGGCTCCCGAGCAGTACTTC. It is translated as CSVEDQAPEQYF.

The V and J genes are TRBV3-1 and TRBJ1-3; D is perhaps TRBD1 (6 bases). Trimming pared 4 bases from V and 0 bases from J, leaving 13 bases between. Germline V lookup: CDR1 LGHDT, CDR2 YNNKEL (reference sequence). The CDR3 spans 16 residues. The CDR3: CASSLTGGYSGNTIYF. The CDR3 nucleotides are TGTGCCAGCAGCCTAACCGGGGGCTACTCTGGAAACACCATATATTTT.

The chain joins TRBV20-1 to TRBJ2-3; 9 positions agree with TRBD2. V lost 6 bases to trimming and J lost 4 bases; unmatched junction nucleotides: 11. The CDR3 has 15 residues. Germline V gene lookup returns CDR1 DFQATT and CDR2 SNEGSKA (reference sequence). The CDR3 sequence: CSAGAGGPAADTQYF. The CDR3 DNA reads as TGCAGTGCGGGGGCGGGGGGGCCGGCGGCAGATACGCAGTATTTT.

In DNA, the CDR3 is TGTGCCATCAGTGATGGGGGGGCGGCCAACTATGGCTACACCTTC. This translates into CAISDGGAANYGYTF. This rearrangement joins TRBV10-3 to TRBJ1-2; a weak D match, TRBD1 (6 bases). This CDR3 is 15 amino acids long. Trimming cost V 3 bases and J 2 bases, with 13 bases left between them. CDR1 ENHRY and CDR2 SYGVKD come from the germline V gene.

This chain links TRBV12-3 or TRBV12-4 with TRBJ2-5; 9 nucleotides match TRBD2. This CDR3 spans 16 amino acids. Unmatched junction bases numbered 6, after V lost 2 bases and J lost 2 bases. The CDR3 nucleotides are TGTGCCAGCAGTTTAACCGGCGGGGGGGGACAAGAGACCCAGTACTTC. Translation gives CASSLTGGGGQETQYF.

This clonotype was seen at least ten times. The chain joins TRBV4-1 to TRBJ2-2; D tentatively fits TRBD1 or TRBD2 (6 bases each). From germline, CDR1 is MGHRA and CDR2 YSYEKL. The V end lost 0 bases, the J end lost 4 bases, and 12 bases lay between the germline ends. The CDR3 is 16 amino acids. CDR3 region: CASSQDSRGATGELFF. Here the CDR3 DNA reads TGCGCCAGCAGCCAAGATAGTAGGGGGGCCACCGGGGAGCTGTTTTTT.

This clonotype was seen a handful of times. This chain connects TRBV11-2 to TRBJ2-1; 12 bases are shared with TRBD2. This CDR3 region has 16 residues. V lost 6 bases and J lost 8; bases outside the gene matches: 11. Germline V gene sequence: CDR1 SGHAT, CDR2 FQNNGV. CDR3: CASSPMTSGRGHEQFF. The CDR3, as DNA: TGTGCCAGCAGTCCGATGACTAGCGGGAGAGGGCATGAGCAGTTCTTC.

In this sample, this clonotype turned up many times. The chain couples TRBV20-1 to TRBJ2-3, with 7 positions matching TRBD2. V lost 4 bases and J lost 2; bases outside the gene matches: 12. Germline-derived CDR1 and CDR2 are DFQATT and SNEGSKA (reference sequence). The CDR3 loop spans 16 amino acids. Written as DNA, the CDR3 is TGCAGTGCTATCCGGTCTAGCGGTTCCCCCACAGATACGCAGTATTTT. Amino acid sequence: CSAIRSSGSPTDTQYF.